This record concerns one T cell receptor beta chain sequence. This sample stems from a study of human T cells and chemical hapten exposure. Individual cDNA molecules received unique molecular identifiers in the library. Original handling: Samples ranged from roughly 23,224 to 700,000 TCRs, with a median of approximately 100,000. TCRdb redid the calling of the 5' RACE reads with MiXCR, one entry per CDR3 protein. TCRdb's processing, not the authors', yielded these V and J calls. The data hold more than 60,000 distinct CDR3 sequences, with around a sixth observed a single time. Total RNA was isolated from whole blood that had not been fractionated. CDR1 and CDR2 (germline): SNHLY, FYNNEI. This CDR3 region has 17 residues. V lost 3 bases to trimming and J lost 3 bases, with 18 bases between them.

This chain connects TRBV2 to TRBJ1-5; D is undetermined. The clonotype originates from a female donor in good health. DNA for the CDR3: TGTGCCAGCAGTGATGGGTCGGGAAAGGCCAACAATCAGCCCCAGCATTTT. Residues: CASSDGSGKANNQPQHF. The full variable domain, completed using reference TRBV2 and TRBJ1-5, is EPEVTQTPSHQVTQMGQEVILRCVPISNHLYFYWYRQILGQKVEFLVSFYNNEISEKSEIFDDQFSVERPDGSNFTLKIRSTKLEDSAMYFCASSDGSGKANNQPQHFGDGTRLSIL.